The rows below give T cell receptor beta chains drawn from one sample of a study of T cell responses to AZD1222 COVID-19 vaccine. Data came from immunoSEQ multiplex PCR; TCRdb stores just in-frame clones and leaves some out. The sample records about 130,000 clones, about 90% being singletons. Material: peripheral blood, obtained on day 0 of MenACWY control vaccination. The receptors come from an adult in good health. The CDR3 runs from the conserved cysteine through the conserved F or W. D genes are given only for firm matches. Part of the rows lack a size; the others show once, few, many or a class for expanded clones.

clone size	D gene	J gene	V gene	CDR3 protein	CDR3 DNA
.	.	TRBJ1-6	TRBV11-2	CASSLGAGSASPLHF	TGTGCCAGCAGCTTAGGCGCAGGGTCGGCTTCACCCCTCCACTTT
.	.	TRBJ2-6	TRBV6-5	CASSGTGSGANVLTF	TGTGCCAGCAGCGGAACAGGCTCTGGGGCCAACGTCCTGACTTTC
once	TRBD2	TRBJ2-3	TRBV2	CASYQGLAGDGTDTQYF	TGTGCCAGCTACCAAGGACTAGCGGGAGATGGCACAGATACGCAGTATTTT
.	TRBD1	TRBJ2-1	TRBV7-9	CASRLGGQGTYNEQFF	TGTGCCAGCAGATTAGGCGGACAGGGGACCTACAATGAGCAGTTCTTC
.	.	TRBJ2-3	TRBV5-4	CASSIEIGDTQYF	TGTGCCAGCAGCATAGAAATAGGGGATACGCAGTATTTT
.	TRBD1	TRBJ2-7	TRBV5-1	CASSKPGTGTYEQYF	TGCGCCAGCAGCAAACCCGGGACAGGGACCTACGAGCAGTACTTC
few	TRBD1	TRBJ1-1	TRBV18	CGVQGGNTEAFF	TGTGGGGTCCAGGGGGGGAACACTGAAGCTTTCTTT
once	.	TRBJ1-5	TRBV4-2	CASSQDGEGGQPQHF	TGTGCCAGCAGCCAAGATGGGGAGGGAGGCCAGCCCCAGCATTTT
few	.	TRBJ1-1	TRBV5-1	CASSLEGRGGTEAFF	TGCGCCAGCAGCTTGGAAGGCAGGGGTGGGACTGAAGCTTTCTTT
.	.	TRBJ2-2	TRBV5-1	CASSPDTGELFF	TGCGCCAGCAGCCCTGACACCGGGGAGCTGTTTTTT
.	.	TRBJ1-1	TRBV24-1	CATSDLPYVARNTEAFF	TGTGCCACCAGTGATCTCCCCTATGTGGCGCGGAACACTGAAGCTTTCTTT
.	.	TRBJ1-2	TRBV7-2	CASSPLDGYTF	TGTGCCAGCAGCCCCCTAGATGGCTACACCTTC
.	.	TRBJ2-5	TRBV24-1	CATSDTGRQQNRETQYF	TGTGCCACCAGTGATACAGGACGACAACAGAACAGGGAGACCCAGTACTTC
.	TRBD1	TRBJ2-7	TRBV19	CASSPTGAWSYGQYF	TGTGCCAGTAGTCCGACAGGGGCTTGGAGCTACGGGCAGTACTTC
.	.	TRBJ2-1	TRBV10-3	CAISDPGGIANEQFF	TGTGCCATCAGTGACCCGGGCGGGATAGCTAATGAGCAGTTCTTC
.	.	TRBJ2-1	TRBV19	CASSIYGEYEQFF	TGTGCCAGTAGTATCTACGGGGAATATGAGCAGTTCTTC
.	.	TRBJ2-1	TRBV29-1	CSVEGSQGYNEQFF	TGCAGCGTTGAAGGATCCCAGGGGTACAATGAGCAGTTCTTC
.	TRBD2	TRBJ2-1	TRBV6-4	CASSDTAGGPYNEQFF	TGTGCCAGCAGTGACACAGCGGGAGGGCCCTACAATGAGCAGTTCTTC
.	.	TRBJ1-3	TRBV6-6	CASGSPGRIGNTIYF	TGTGCCAGCGGTTCACCGGGTCGAATCGGAAACACCATATATTTT
.	.	TRBJ1-5	TRBV6-1	CASSEVRTGNQPQHF	TGTGCCAGCAGTGAAGTAAGAACAGGGAATCAGCCCCAGCATTTT
.	TRBD1	TRBJ2-1	TRBV9	CASSVGTGTGGVNEQFF	TGTGCCAGCAGCGTAGGGACCGGGACAGGGGGCGTCAATGAGCAGTTCTTC
.	TRBD1	TRBJ1-2	TRBV27	CASRITGGLNYGYTF	TGTGCCAGCAGGATAACAGGGGGCCTTAACTATGGCTACACCTTC
.	.	TRBJ1-6	TRBV5-1	CASRPGTYSNSPLHF	TGCGCCAGCAGGCCAGGGACATATTCTAATTCACCCCTCCACTTT
.	.	TRBJ1-2	TRBV7-2	CASSLVRGPSNYGYTF	TGTGCCAGCAGCTTAGTTCGGGGGCCCTCTAACTATGGCTACACCTTC
.	.	TRBJ2-5	TRBV7-9	CASSLEWETQYF	TGTGCCAGCAGCTTAGAATGGGAGACCCAGTACTTC
.	TRBD1	TRBJ2-5	TRBV2	CASSEPDPHRTGQRAETQYF	TGTGCCAGCAGTGAACCCGATCCCCACCGGACAGGGCAACGGGCAGAGACCCAGTACTTC
.	.	TRBJ1-2	TRBV28	CASSPGAASYGYTF	TGTGCCAGCAGCCCCGGGGCAGCAAGCTATGGCTACACCTTC
once	TRBD1	TRBJ1-6	TRBV27	CASSLRPGGGPPYNSPLHF	TGTGCCAGCAGTTTACGGCCAGGGGGCGGCCCCCCCTATAATTCACCCCTCCACTTT
.	TRBD1	TRBJ2-2	TRBV6-4	CASSQGQEATGELFF	TGTGCCAGCTCCCAGGGACAGGAGGCTACCGGGGAGCTGTTTTTT
.	TRBD1	TRBJ1-2	TRBV16	CASSQSAGGDYGYTF	TGTGCCAGCAGCCAATCGGCAGGGGGCGATTATGGCTACACCTTC
.	.	TRBJ2-3	TRBV9	CASSALLATDTQYF	TGTGCCAGCAGCGCTCTCCTAGCGACAGATACGCAGTATTTT
.	.	TRBJ2-7	TRBV28	CASKNGGRNEQYF	TGTGCCAGCAAGAACGGGGGTCGCAACGAGCAGTACTTC
.	TRBD2	TRBJ2-7	TRBV18	CASSLGTTQYEQYF	TGTGCCAGCTCACTCGGGACTACTCAGTACGAGCAGTACTTC
.	.	TRBJ2-7	TRBV18	CASSPGIFYEQYF	TGTGCCAGCTCACCAGGAATATTCTACGAGCAGTACTTC
.	TRBD1	TRBJ1-2	TRBV2	CASSETGTVGIFNYGYTF	TGTGCCAGCAGTGAAACCGGGACAGTGGGAATTTTTAACTATGGCTACACCTTC
.	.	TRBJ2-1	TRBV6-5	CASSLAEYNEQFF	TGTGCCAGCAGTCTCGCGGAATACAATGAGCAGTTCTTC
.	TRBD2	TRBJ2-1	TRBV15	CATSTASGYNEQFF	TGTGCCACCAGCACTGCTAGCGGCTACAATGAGCAGTTCTTC
.	TRBD1	TRBJ1-5	TRBV25-1	CASGTTGNQPQHF	TGTGCCAGCGGCACGACAGGGAATCAGCCCCAGCATTTT
.	.	TRBJ1-5	TRBV18	CASSVPYQPQHF	TGTGCCAGCTCAGTCCCTTATCAGCCCCAGCATTTT
.	.	TRBJ1-5	TRBV11-2	CASSLEGLGNQPQHF	TGTGCCAGCAGCTTAGAAGGGTTAGGCAATCAGCCCCAGCATTTT
.	TRBD1	TRBJ1-3	TRBV18	CASSPGQGPDTIYF	TGTGCCAGCTCACCGGGACAGGGCCCCGACACCATATATTTT